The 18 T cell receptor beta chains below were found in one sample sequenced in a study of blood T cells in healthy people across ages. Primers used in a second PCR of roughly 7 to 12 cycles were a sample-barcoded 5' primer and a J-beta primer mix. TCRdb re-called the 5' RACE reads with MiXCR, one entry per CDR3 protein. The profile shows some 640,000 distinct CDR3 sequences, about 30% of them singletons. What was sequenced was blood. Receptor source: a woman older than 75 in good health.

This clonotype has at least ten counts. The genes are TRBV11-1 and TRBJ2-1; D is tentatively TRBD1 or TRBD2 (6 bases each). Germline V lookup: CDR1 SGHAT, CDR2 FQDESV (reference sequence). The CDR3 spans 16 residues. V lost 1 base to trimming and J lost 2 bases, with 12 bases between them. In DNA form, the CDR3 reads TGTGCCAGCAGCTTAGTCGGAGGGGGGACCTACAATGAGCAGTTCTTC. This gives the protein CASSLVGGGTYNEQFF. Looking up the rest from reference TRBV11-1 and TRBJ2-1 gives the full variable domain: EAEVAQSPRYKITEKSQAVAFWCDPISGHATLYWYRQILGQGPELLVQFQDESVVDDSQLPKDRFSAERLKGVDSTLKIQPAELGDSAMYLCASSLVGGGTYNEQFFGPGTRLTVL.

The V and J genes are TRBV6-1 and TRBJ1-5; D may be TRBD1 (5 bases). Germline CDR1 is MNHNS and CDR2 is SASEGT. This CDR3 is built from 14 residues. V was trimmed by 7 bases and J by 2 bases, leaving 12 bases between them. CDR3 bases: TGTGCCAGCAATGGGCAGGGAGGCAATCAGCCCCAGCATTTT. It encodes CASNGQGGNQPQHF.

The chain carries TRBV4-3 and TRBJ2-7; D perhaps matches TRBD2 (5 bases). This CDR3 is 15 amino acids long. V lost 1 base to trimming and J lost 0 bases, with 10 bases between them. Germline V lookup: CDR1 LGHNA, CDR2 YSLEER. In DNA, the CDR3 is TGCGCCAGCAGCCAAGGCGAAGGGAGCTCCTACGAGCAGTACTTC. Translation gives CASSQGEGSSYEQYF.

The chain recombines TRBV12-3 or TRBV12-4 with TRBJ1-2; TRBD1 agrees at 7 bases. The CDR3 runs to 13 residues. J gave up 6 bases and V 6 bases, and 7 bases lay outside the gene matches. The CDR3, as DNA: TGTGCCAGCAGATTCTCGACAGGGAATGGCTACACCTTC. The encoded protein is CASRFSTGNGYTF.

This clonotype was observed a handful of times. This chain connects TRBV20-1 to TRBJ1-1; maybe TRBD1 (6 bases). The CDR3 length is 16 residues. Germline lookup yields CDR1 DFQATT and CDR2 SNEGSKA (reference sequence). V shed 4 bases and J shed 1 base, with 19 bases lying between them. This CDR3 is CSANHPSGHENTEAFF. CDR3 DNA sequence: TGCAGTGCTAACCACCCGTCGGGACATGAGAACACTGAAGCTTTCTTT.

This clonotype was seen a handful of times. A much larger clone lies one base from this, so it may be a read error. DNA of the CDR3: TGTGCCAGCAGCTTAAGAGTTCACTCCTACAATGAGCAGTACTTC. Encoded protein: CASSLRVHSYNEQYF. The chain has TRBV7-3 and TRBJ2-1; D is undetermined. The J call is doubtful: the DNA matches TRBJ2-7 better. The CDR3 is 15 residues long. CDR1 and CDR2 (germline): SGHTA, FQGTGA.

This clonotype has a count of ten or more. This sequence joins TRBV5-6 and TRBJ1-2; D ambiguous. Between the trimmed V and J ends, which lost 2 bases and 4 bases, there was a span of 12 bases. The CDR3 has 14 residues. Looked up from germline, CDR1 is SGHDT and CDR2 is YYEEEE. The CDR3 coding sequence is TGTGCCAGCAGCTTCCCGGGGTCCGGCTATGGCTACACCTTC. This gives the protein CASSFPGSGYGYTF. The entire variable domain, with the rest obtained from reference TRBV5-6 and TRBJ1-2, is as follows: DAGVTQSPTHLIKTRGQQVTLRCSPKSGHDTVSWYQQALGQGPQFIFQYYEEEERQRGNFPDRFSGHQFPNYSSELNVNALLLGDSALYLCASSFPGSGYGYTFGSGTRLTVV.

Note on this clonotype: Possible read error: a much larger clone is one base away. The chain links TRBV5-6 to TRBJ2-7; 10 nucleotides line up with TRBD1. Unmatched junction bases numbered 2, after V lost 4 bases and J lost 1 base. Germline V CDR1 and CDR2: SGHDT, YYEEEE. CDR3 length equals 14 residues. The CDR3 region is CASSMGQGSYEQYV. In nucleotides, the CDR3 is TGTGCCAGCAGCATGGGACAGGGGTCCTACGAGCAGTACGTC.

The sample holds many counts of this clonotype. CDR3 residues: CSANGGGGYEQYF. The CDR3 coding sequence is TGCAGTGCCAACGGGGGGGGTGGATACGAGCAGTACTTC. The rearrangement links TRBV20-1 to TRBJ2-7, with 8 bases aligning to TRBD2. The CDR3 sequence is 13 residues long. The germline V gene has CDR1 DFQATT and CDR2 SNEGSKA (reference sequence). V lost 6 bases and J lost 4; bases outside the gene matches: 8.

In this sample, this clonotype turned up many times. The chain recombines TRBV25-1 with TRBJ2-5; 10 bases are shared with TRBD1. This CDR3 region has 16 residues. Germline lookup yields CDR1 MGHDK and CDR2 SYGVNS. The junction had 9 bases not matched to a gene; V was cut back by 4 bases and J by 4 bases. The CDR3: CASSGDRGLARETQYF. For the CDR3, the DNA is TGTGCCAGCAGTGGGGACAGGGGTTTAGCCCGAGAGACCCAGTACTTC.

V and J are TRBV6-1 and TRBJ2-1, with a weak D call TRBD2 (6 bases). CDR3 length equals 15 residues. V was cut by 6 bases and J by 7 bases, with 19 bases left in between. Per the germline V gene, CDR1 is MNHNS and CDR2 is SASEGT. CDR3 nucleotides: TGTGCCAGCAGGTTTCCCCCTGGGGAGGTTAATGAGCAGTTCTTC. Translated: CASRFPPGEVNEQFF.

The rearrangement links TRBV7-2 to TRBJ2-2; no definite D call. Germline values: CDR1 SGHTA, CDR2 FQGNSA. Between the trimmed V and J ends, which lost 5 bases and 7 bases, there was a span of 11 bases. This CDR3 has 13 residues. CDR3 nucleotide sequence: TGTGCCAGCAGCCTCAGAGGTGACGGGGAGCTGTTTTTT. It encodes CASSLRGDGELFF. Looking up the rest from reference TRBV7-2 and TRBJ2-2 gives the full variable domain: GAGVSQSPSNKVTEKGKDVELRCDPISGHTALYWYRQSLGQGLEFLIYFQGNSAPDKSGLPSDRFSAERTGGSVSTLTIQRTQQEDSAVYLCASSLRGDGELFFGEGSRLTVL.

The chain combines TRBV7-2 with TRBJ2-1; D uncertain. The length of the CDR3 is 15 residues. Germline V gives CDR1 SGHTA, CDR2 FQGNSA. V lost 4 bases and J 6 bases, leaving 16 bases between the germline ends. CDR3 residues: CASSSPGGVGNEQFF. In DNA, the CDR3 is TGTGCCAGCAGCTCCCCCGGTGGGGTGGGCAATGAGCAGTTCTTC.

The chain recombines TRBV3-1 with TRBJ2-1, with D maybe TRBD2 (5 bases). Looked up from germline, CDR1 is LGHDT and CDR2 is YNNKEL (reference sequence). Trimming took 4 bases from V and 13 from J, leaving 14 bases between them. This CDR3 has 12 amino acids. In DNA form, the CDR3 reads TGTGCCAGCAGCCTAGTTAGGGAGACCCAGTTCTTC. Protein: CASSLVRETQFF.

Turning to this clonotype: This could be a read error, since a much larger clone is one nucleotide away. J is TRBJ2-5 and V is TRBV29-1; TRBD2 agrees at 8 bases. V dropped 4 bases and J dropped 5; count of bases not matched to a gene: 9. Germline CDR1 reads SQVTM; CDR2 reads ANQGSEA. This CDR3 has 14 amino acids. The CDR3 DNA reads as TGCAGCGTTGGCCCGGGGGGGCCTATGGAGACCCAGTACTTC. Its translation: CSVGPGGPMETQYF.

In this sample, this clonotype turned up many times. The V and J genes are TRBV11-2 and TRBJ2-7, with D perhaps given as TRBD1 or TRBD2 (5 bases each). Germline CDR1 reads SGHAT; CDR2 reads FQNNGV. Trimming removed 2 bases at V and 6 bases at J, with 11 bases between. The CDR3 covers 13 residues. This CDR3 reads CASSLRGVAEQYF. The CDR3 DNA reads TGTGCCAGCAGCTTAAGAGGGGTGGCCGAGCAGTACTTC.

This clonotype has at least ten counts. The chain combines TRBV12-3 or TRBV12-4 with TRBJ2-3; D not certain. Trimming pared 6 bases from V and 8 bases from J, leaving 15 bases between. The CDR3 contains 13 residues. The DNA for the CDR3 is TGTGCCAGCAGCCCCTTCAAGGGTGCTACGCAGTATTTT. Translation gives CASSPFKGATQYF.

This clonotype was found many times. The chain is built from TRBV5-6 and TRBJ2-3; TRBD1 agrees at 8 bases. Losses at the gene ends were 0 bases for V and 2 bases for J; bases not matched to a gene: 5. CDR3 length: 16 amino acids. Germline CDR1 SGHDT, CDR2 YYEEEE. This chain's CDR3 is CASSLARDRYTDTQYF. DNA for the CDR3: TGTGCCAGCAGCTTGGCCCGGGACAGGTACACAGATACGCAGTATTTT.